The clone carrying this TCR beta chain turned up a few times. Antigen specificity is unknown. It was with 60 Vbeta and 13 Jbeta primers that the PCR ran. Assay: immunoSEQ multiplex PCR; the TCRdb copy retains only in-frame clones and omits some. The sample consists of tens of thousands of clones, 35% to 55% of them appearing once. This sample is part of a study of cytomegalovirus exposure and HLA in healthy donors. Study-level findings and limits: TCR beta chains numbering more than 150 were designated cytomegalovirus-associated. The authors later linked a missense DCLRE1C variant to TCR beta V- and J-gene trimming.

The CDR3 consists of 15 residues. The germline V gene encodes CDR1 ENHRY and CDR2 SYGVKD. V dropped 8 bases and J dropped 0; count of bases not matched to a gene: 4. The J gene is TRBJ1-3, the V gene TRBV10-3; 10 nucleotides agree with TRBD1. The source material was PBMCs. This clonotype was sampled from a woman aged 45 to 65 in good health and CMV-seronegative. The CDR3 spells CAIQGDRGSGNTIYF. CDR3 DNA sequence: TGTGCCATCCAAGGGGACAGGGGCTCTGGAAACACCATATATTTT.